These 27 T cell receptor beta chains originate from one sample sequenced in a study of blood T cell repertoires in COVID-19. Only in-frame clones appear in the TCRdb table, and some are missing; sequencing was by immunoSEQ multiplex PCR. Here the sample spans under 200,000 clones, around four fifths being singletons. Sample: PBMCs or T cells enriched from blood (not recorded which). All receptors derive from a woman in her forties or fifties who had recovered from COVID-19.

The chain has TRBV3-1 (or the pseudogene TRBV3-2) and TRBJ1-2; D unresolved. Germline CDR1 and CDR2: LGHDT and YNNKEL (reference sequence). Trimming removed 4 bases at V and 5 bases at J, with 11 bases between. CDR3 length: 13 residues. CDR3 amino acids: CASSPSEIYGYTF. The CDR3, as DNA: TGTGCCAGCAGCCCCAGTGAAATTTATGGCTACACCTTC.

V gene TRBV5-4 combines with J gene TRBJ2-2; D is ambiguous. This CDR3 contains 13 residues. Trimming shortened V by 0 bases and J by 7 bases, and 7 bases separated the two germline ends. Germline-derived CDR1 and CDR2 are SGHNT and YYREEE (reference sequence). The CDR3 DNA reads TGTGCCAGCAGCTTGGATTACGGCGGGGAGCTGTTTTTT. It translates to CASSLDYGGELFF.

V and J are TRBV6-5 and TRBJ2-7, with TRBD1 identical over 10 bases. Germline V gene lookup returns CDR1 MNHEY and CDR2 SVGAGI. There are 15 residues in the CDR3. Trimming removed 7 bases from V and 4 bases from J; junction bases left unmatched: 10. Written as DNA, the CDR3 is TGTGCCAGCATCGCCACCGGGACAGGGGATTACGAGCAGTACGTC. Protein product: CASIATGTGDYEQYV.

The chain recombines TRBV5-1 with TRBJ2-7; 8 bases are shared with TRBD2. V lost 5 bases to trimming and J lost 0 bases; unmatched junction nucleotides: 7. The CDR3 loop spans 15 amino acids. Germline V gene lookup returns CDR1 SGHRS and CDR2 YFSETQ. The CDR3 here is CASSPSGGSSYEQYV. The CDR3 DNA follows: TGCGCCAGCAGTCCGAGCGGGGGCAGCTCCTACGAGCAGTACGTC.

The V and J genes are TRBV29-1 and TRBJ2-3; 9 positions agree with TRBD2. The CDR3 contains 14 residues. Germline-derived CDR1 and CDR2 are SQVTM and ANQGSEA. V dropped 3 bases and J dropped 5; count of bases not matched to a gene: 6. CDR3 DNA sequence: TGCAGCGTTGACGGCGGGGGGGCAGAAGATACGCAGTATTTT. It is translated as CSVDGGGAEDTQYF.

The chain combines TRBV7-9 with TRBJ2-1; D remains unclear. CDR1 SEHNR and CDR2 FQNEAQ come from the germline V gene (reference sequence). The CDR3 extends over 14 amino acids. The V and J ends lost 2 bases and 0 bases respectively, with 5 bases between them. The CDR3 coding sequence is TGTGCCAGCAGCTTAAGCACCTCCTACAATGAGCAGTTCTTC. Translated: CASSLSTSYNEQFF. Full variable domain (missing parts from reference TRBV7-9 and TRBJ2-1): DTGVSQNPRHKITKRGQNVTFRCDPISEHNRLYWYRQTLGQGPEFLTYFQNEAQLEKSRLLSDRFSAERPKGSFSTLEIQRTEQGDSAMYLCASSLSTSYNEQFFGPGTRLTVL.

This clone has a single count. V gene TRBV11-2 combines with J gene TRBJ1-1; 7 nucleotides line up with TRBD1. The CDR3 sequence is 14 residues long. V shed 6 bases, J shed 2 bases, and the junction held 6 bases outside the gene matches. Germline CDR1 reads SGHAT; CDR2 reads FQNNGV. The CDR3 region has the DNA TGTGCCAGCAGGTACCGGGACAGCAACACTGAAGCTTTCTTT. This translates into CASRYRDSNTEAFF.

The chain couples TRBV28 to TRBJ1-2; D unresolved. Trimming removed 5 bases at V and 4 bases at J, with 11 bases between. This CDR3 comprises 13 residues. CDR1 and CDR2 (germline): MDHEN, SYDVKM. CDR3 in DNA: TGTGCCAGCAGTCCCCAAGCCCCCTATGGCTACACCTTC. As protein: CASSPQAPYGYTF.

The chain carries TRBV30 and TRBJ2-1; D unresolved. Trimming cost V 0 bases and J 2 bases, with 8 bases left between them. Per germline, CDR1 GTSNPN and CDR2 SVGIG (reference sequence). This CDR3 has 14 residues. This chain's CDR3 is CAWSVQSAYNEQFF. In nucleotides, the CDR3 is TGTGCCTGGAGTGTACAGAGTGCCTACAATGAGCAGTTCTTC.

This sequence joins TRBV6-5 and TRBJ1-3; perhaps TRBD1 as D (5 bases). Trimming shortened V by 2 bases and J by 8 bases, and 7 bases separated the two germline ends. From germline, CDR1 is MNHEY and CDR2 SVGAGI. This CDR3 is 12 amino acids long. CDR3 bases: TGTGCCAGCAGTTACCCGGGGGACACCATATATTTT. Translated, it gives CASSYPGDTIYF.

This rearrangement joins TRBV5-1 to TRBJ2-7; D ambiguous. The CDR3 is made up of 14 amino acids. V was clipped by 0 bases and J by 3 bases, with 10 bases between them. The V gene's germline CDR1 is SGHRS and CDR2 YFSETQ. The CDR3 DNA reads as TGCGCCAGCAGCTTGGCCCCTATCTACTACGAGCAGTACGTC. Protein sequence: CASSLAPIYYEQYV.

The chain uses TRBV29-1 and TRBJ1-1; 7 bases fit TRBD1. V trimming: 6 bases; J trimming: 1 base; junction bases outside the gene matches: 5. This CDR3 spans 13 amino acids. Germline V gene lookup returns CDR1 SQVTM and CDR2 ANQGSEA. The DNA for the CDR3 is TGCAGCGTAGCGGACAGGCGGAACACTGAAGCTTTCTTT. This codes for CSVADRRNTEAFF.

The rearrangement uses TRBV13 and TRBJ1-2; D possibly corresponds to TRBD1 (6 bases). The CDR3 sequence is 14 residues long. Trimming took off 5 bases at V and 3 bases at J, with 13 bases between the two ends. The germline V gene has CDR1 PRHDT and CDR2 FYEKMQ (reference sequence). CDR3 nucleotides: TGTGCCAGCAGCGGCCTAACAGGGTACTATGGCTACACCTTC. Protein: CASSGLTGYYGYTF.

The chain joins TRBV6-5 to TRBJ2-2; 12 bases are shared with TRBD2. This CDR3 is 15 amino acids long. Trimming removed 6 bases from V and 7 bases from J; junction bases left unmatched: 6. The germline gives CDR1 MNHEY, CDR2 SVGAGI. The CDR3 protein is CASRRLAGDGGELFF. Written as DNA, the CDR3 is TGTGCCAGCAGAAGACTAGCGGGGGATGGCGGGGAGCTGTTTTTT.

This chain connects TRBV4-1 to TRBJ1-4, with D unclear. There are 16 residues in the CDR3. Germline V gene lookup returns CDR1 MGHRA and CDR2 YSYEKL. V lost 4 bases and J 0 bases, leaving 12 bases between the germline ends. The CDR3 DNA reads TGCGCCAGCAGCCCTCCCTGGGGAGCAACTAATGAAAAACTGTTTTTT. Translation gives CASSPPWGATNEKLFF.

The gene calls are TRBV6-2 or TRBV6-3 and TRBJ2-2, with D perhaps matching TRBD1 (6 bases). Germline V lookup: CDR1 MNHEY, CDR2 SVGEGT. CDR3 length: 14 residues. Trimming removed 5 bases from V and 1 base from J, with 8 bases in between. The CDR3 is CASSRGGNTGELFF. DNA of the CDR3: TGTGCCAGCAGTAGAGGGGGGAACACCGGGGAGCTGTTTTTT.

V is TRBV5-1 and J is TRBJ1-4; maybe TRBD1 (6 bases). The CDR3 contains 15 residues. With 1 base removed from V and 5 bases from J, the gap between germline ends came to 12 bases. The germline V gene has CDR1 SGHRS and CDR2 YFSETQ. CDR3 region: CASSLLGTKNEKLFF. CDR3 sequence (DNA): TGCGCCAGCAGCTTGTTAGGGACAAAAAATGAAAAACTGTTTTTT. The whole variable domain, filled in from reference TRBV5-1 and TRBJ1-4, reads KAGVTQTPRYLIKTRGQQVTLSCSPISGHRSVSWYQQTPGQGLQFLFEYFSETQRNKGNFPGRFSGRQFSNSRSEMNVSTLELGDSALYLCASSLLGTKNEKLFFGSGTQLSVL.

The chain combines TRBV19 with TRBJ2-1, with 8 positions matching TRBD2. The CDR3 has 17 amino acids. J gave up 5 bases and V 3 bases, and 12 bases lay outside the gene matches. The V gene's germline CDR1 is LNHDA and CDR2 SQIVND (reference sequence). The CDR3 DNA follows: TGTGCCAGTAGTATTGTCCTGGGTAGCGGGATTCACAATGAGCAGTTCTTC. It translates to CASSIVLGSGIHNEQFF. Supplemented by reference TRBV19 and TRBJ2-1, the full variable domain reads DGGITQSPKYLFRKEGQNVTLSCEQNLNHDAMYWYRQDPGQGLRLIYYSQIVNDFQKGDIAEGYSVSREKKESFPLTVTSAQKNPTAFYLCASSIVLGSGIHNEQFFGPGTRLTVL.

This clone was observed a few times. The genes are TRBV28 and TRBJ1-1; maybe TRBD1 (6 bases). Germline CDR1 reads MDHEN; CDR2 reads SYDVKM. The CDR3 consists of 16 residues. Trimming pared 5 bases from V and 6 bases from J, leaving 22 bases between. The CDR3 DNA is TGTGCCAGCAGTGTTTCGTTGGGGGCTGTTGAGCCTGAAGCTTTCTTT. Translated: CASSVSLGAVEPEAFF.

This chain uses TRBV11-2 with TRBJ1-1, with 7 nucleotides matching TRBD1. The V and J ends lost 1 base and 5 bases, in that order; junction bases with no gene match: 10. This CDR3 spans 16 amino acids. The germline CDR1 and CDR2 sequences are SGHAT and FQNNGV. As DNA, the CDR3 is TGTGCCAGCAGCTTAGCTTTTTGGCAGGGGGGTACTGAAGCTTTCTTT. Its protein product is CASSLAFWQGGTEAFF.

V and J are TRBV11-2 and TRBJ2-7; 7 bases align to TRBD2. The germline V gene encodes CDR1 SGHAT and CDR2 FQNNGV. V lost 5 bases to trimming and J lost 2 bases; unmatched junction nucleotides: 6. CDR3 length: 14 amino acids. CDR3 protein: CASSMEAGPYEQYV. The CDR3 DNA reads as TGTGCCAGCAGCATGGAAGCGGGACCCTACGAGCAGTACGTC.

V and J are TRBV4-1 and TRBJ2-5; D unclear. Trimming stripped 0 bases from V and 5 bases from J, with 13 bases between. Germline V gene sequence: CDR1 MGHRA, CDR2 YSYEKL. The CDR3 contains 15 residues. CDR3 sequence: CASSQESRLGETQYF. DNA for the CDR3: TGCGCCAGCAGCCAAGAGTCACGCCTCGGGGAGACCCAGTACTTC.

This clone was seen only once. This chain uses TRBV5-1 with TRBJ1-6, with 7 bases fitting TRBD1. This CDR3 has 15 residues. Unmatched junction bases numbered 13, after V lost 9 bases and J lost 7 bases. Germline values: CDR1 SGHRS, CDR2 YFSETQ. The CDR3 DNA reads as TGCGCCACCCGCTCCTCCGGGACAGACAATTCACCCCTCCACTTT. This translates into CATRSSGTDNSPLHF.

The genes are TRBV19 and TRBJ1-4; 11 bases line up with TRBD1. Germline V gene lookup returns CDR1 LNHDA and CDR2 SQIVND (reference sequence). J lost 0 bases, V lost 4 bases, and 4 bases had no gene match. The CDR3 is made up of 17 amino acids. Here the CDR3 reads CASSTGQGAPTNEKLFF. As DNA, the CDR3 is TGTGCCAGTAGTACAGGACAGGGGGCCCCAACTAATGAAAAACTGTTTTTT.

The chain recombines TRBV14 with TRBJ2-6; 10 bases match TRBD1. V shed 6 bases and J 0 bases; nucleotides not matched to a gene: 5. The V gene's germline CDR1 is SGHDN and CDR2 FVKESK. This CDR3 contains 17 residues. The CDR3 DNA reads TGTGCCAGCAGACGGACAGGGGGGGGCTCTGGGGCCAACGTCCTGACTTTC. This translates into CASRRTGGGSGANVLTF. The entire variable domain, with the rest obtained from reference TRBV14 and TRBJ2-6, is as follows: EAGVTQFPSHSVIEKGQTVTLRCDPISGHDNLYWYRRVMGKEIKFLLHFVKESKQDESGMPNNRFLAERTGGTYSTLKVQPAELEDSGVYFCASRRTGGGSGANVLTFGAGSRLTVL.

The rearrangement uses TRBV11-2 and TRBJ1-1, with 7 bases identical to TRBD1. J was trimmed by 5 bases and V by 5 bases; bases with no gene match: 2. This CDR3 contains 12 residues. In germline, CDR1 is SGHAT, CDR2 FQNNGV. CDR3 protein: CASSRQGTEAFF. CDR3 in DNA: TGTGCCAGCAGCCGACAGGGAACTGAAGCTTTCTTT. The full variable domain, with the rest looked up from reference TRBV11-2 and TRBJ1-1, is EAGVAQSPRYKIIEKRQSVAFWCNPISGHATLYWYQQILGQGPKLLIQFQNNGVVDDSQLPKDRFSAERLKGVDSTLKIQPAKLEDSAVYLCASSRQGTEAFFGQGTRLTVV.

The CDR3 DNA follows: TGTGCCAGCAGCTTAGAGGACAGGTACAATGAGCAGTTCTTC. This codes for CASSLEDRYNEQFF. V gene TRBV11-3 combines with J gene TRBJ2-1; TRBD1 matches at 7 bases. J gave up 4 bases and V 0 bases, and 0 bases lay outside the gene matches. The CDR3 length is 14 residues. The germline CDR1 and CDR2 sequences are SGHNT and YENEEA.